These 11 T cell receptor beta chains came from one sample sequenced in a study of T cells in women clearing cervical HPV infection. The repertoire was sequenced with immunoSEQ multiplex PCR; TCRdb's copy has only in-frame clones and lacks some. Its table records over 30,000 clones. Sequencing input: blood buffy coat. The receptor set was obtained from a woman aged 18 to 75 with a cervical HPV16 infection that either progressed to CIN3+ or cleared (not recorded which).

With respect to this clone: The CDR3 end is not reached by the read, which stops 3 residues before it; the germline J gene fills it in. The J gene is TRBJ1-5, the V gene TRBV20-1; no reliable D call. Germline values: CDR1 DFQATT, CDR2 SNEGSKA (reference sequence). The CDR3 spans 15 residues. V shed 6 bases and J shed 0 bases, with 15 bases lying between them. The CDR3 DNA, read in part, is TGCAGTGCCCGCGGGGAACCAAATAGCAATCAGCCC. Translating it yields CSARGEPNSNQP. The full CDR3 sequence reads CSARGEPNSNQPQHF.

A note on this clone: Read coverage stops 3 residues before the CDR3 terminus; the germline J gene supplies the remainder. V usage is TRBV12-5 and J usage is TRBJ1-5; 8 bases are a match to TRBD1. V lost 6 bases to trimming and J lost 3 bases; unmatched junction nucleotides: 13. This CDR3 comprises 17 residues. Germline values: CDR1 LGHNT, CDR2 FRNRAP. The CDR3 reads CASGKVQGADDNQPQHF. CDR3 bases read: TGTGCTAGTGGAAAAGTCCAGGGGGCGGATGACAATCAGCCC.

Turning to this clone: The CDR3 end lies 3 residues beyond the end of the read and is filled in from the germline J gene. J is TRBJ2-4 and V is TRBV14; D unresolved. The germline CDR1 and CDR2 sequences are SGHDN and FVKESK. This CDR3 comprises 17 residues. The V gene lost 8 bases and the J gene lost 1 base, with 21 bases spanning the gap. CDR3 DNA, as far as it was read: TGTGCCAGCCCTAACAGACGGTACGAGGTGGCCAAAAACATT. Translating gives CASPNRRYEVAKNI. The full CDR3 protein reads CASPNRRYEVAKNIQYF.

With regard to this clone: Read coverage stops 3 residues before the CDR3 terminus; the germline J gene supplies the remainder. This rearrangement joins TRBV2 to TRBJ1-5; 7 nucleotides match TRBD1. CDR3 size: 16 residues. The germline V gene encodes CDR1 SNHLY and CDR2 FYNNEI. The ends lost 5 bases at V and 4 bases at J; junction bases unmatched: 11. The sequenced part of the CDR3 DNA is TGTGCCAGCAGTCTTCCTTGGGACAGAGAAAATCAGCCC. Its translation is CASSLPWDRENQP. In full, the CDR3 reads CASSLPWDRENQPQHF.

Notes on this clone: Read sequence stops 3 residues before the CDR3 end, and the germline J gene provides the missing end. The chain carries TRBV20-1 and TRBJ2-7; TRBD2 matches at 8 bases. Germline-derived CDR1 and CDR2 are DFQATT and SNEGSKA (reference sequence). This CDR3 has 14 amino acids. J gave up 6 bases and V 5 bases, and 12 bases lay outside the gene matches. CDR3 residues: CSALPGLELSEQYF. The CDR3 DNA, read in part, is TGCAGTGCTTTACCGGGACTAGAGCTCTCCGAG.

To note about this clone: The read ends 3 residues shy of where the CDR3 ends; the end is completed using the germline J gene. This chain links TRBV7-6 with TRBJ2-2; 7 positions match TRBD1. Germline V gives CDR1 SGHVS, CDR2 FNYEAQ. The CDR3 is 15 amino acids. Unmatched junction bases numbered 3, after V lost 0 bases and J lost 5 bases. The CDR3 region is CASSLATGTTGELFF. The covered CDR3 bases are TGTGCCAGCAGCTTAGCGACAGGGACAACCGGGGAG.

Remarks on this clone: The read terminates 3 residues ahead of where the CDR3 ends, so the germline J gene completes it. This chain links TRBV19 with TRBJ1-1; TRBD1 matches 11 bases. Germline values: CDR1 LNHDA, CDR2 SQIVND (reference sequence). The junction had 7 bases not matched to a gene; V was cut back by 8 bases and J by 5 bases. The CDR3 spans 14 residues. The CDR3 reads CASRTGGSGTEAFF. The sequenced part of the CDR3 DNA is TGTGCCAGTCGGACAGGGGGCAGTGGGACTGAA.

The CDR3: CASSFSASTDTQYF. The covered CDR3 bases are TGTGCCAGCAGCTTTTCAGCGAGTACAGATACG. The chain couples TRBV5-6 to TRBJ2-3; D gene ambiguous. The read halts 3 residues ahead of the CDR3 end, with the missing end drawn from the germline J gene. The CDR3 consists of 14 residues. Germline CDR1 is SGHDT and CDR2 is YYEEEE. Between the trimmed V and J ends, which lost 2 bases and 3 bases, there was a span of 10 bases.

The CDR3 bases that were read are TGTGCCTGGAGTTACCAGTCTGAC. Its protein product is CAWSYQSD. In full, the CDR3 reads CAWSYQSDYTF. V and J are TRBV30 and TRBJ1-2; D ambiguous. The read ends 3 residues before the CDR3 terminus; that terminus is restored from the germline J gene. The germline V gene encodes CDR1 GTSNPN and CDR2 SVGIG (reference sequence). The CDR3 extends over 11 amino acids.

Note on this clone: From the germline J gene comes the end of the CDR3, since the read stops 3 residues before it. V gene TRBV10-1 combines with J gene TRBJ2-7; tentatively, D is TRBD1 (6 bases). The germline gives CDR1 WNHNN, CDR2 SYGVQD (reference sequence). V was trimmed by 6 bases and J by 6 bases, leaving 15 bases between them. CDR3 length equals 13 residues. CDR3 loop: CASSRDTSSEQYF. Partial CDR3 DNA: TGCGCCAGCAGCCGGGACACCTCATCCGAG.

Details on this clone: Read coverage stops 3 residues before the CDR3 terminus; the germline J gene supplies the remainder. The rearrangement uses TRBV30 and TRBJ2-2; TRBD1 might be the D (6 bases). The CDR3 sequence is 15 residues long. CDR1 GTSNPN and CDR2 SVGIG come from the germline V gene (reference sequence). The CDR3: CAWSEERDTNEKLFF. CDR3 DNA (partial): TGTGCCTGGAGTGAGGAGAGGGACACTAATGAAAAG.